This T cell receptor beta chain was profiled in a study of beta chain features in type 1 diabetes. Study as a whole: Patients were similar to healthy donors in age and gender (as well as in cell yields).

This clone was counted only a few times. Averaging around 120 mL, one heparinised blood draw was given by each donor. The whole isolated RNA underwent reverse transcription, so sequencing captured expressed TCRB transcripts. Here immunoSEQ multiplex PCR was the method, and the copy in TCRdb shows in-frame clones only, minus some. The data contain under 800,000 clones, about 16% of them singletons. The clonotype originates from a young man in good health. What was sequenced was naive CD4+ T cells from blood.

The CDR3 loop is CASSGTGTYEQYF. The CDR3 bases are TGCGCCAGCAGCGGGACAGGAACCTACGAGCAGTACTTC. The chain links TRBV5-1 to TRBJ2-7; the match to TRBD1 covers 8 bases. V was pared by 4 bases and J by 2 bases, with 2 bases of the junction left unmatched. In germline, CDR1 is SGHRS, CDR2 YFSETQ. This CDR3 has 13 residues.